This T cell receptor beta chain was sequenced for a study of ipilimumab plus nivolumab after autologous stem cell transplantation. Measured with immunoSEQ multiplex PCR; TCRdb has only the in-frame clones, and not every one. Among roughly 25,000 clones, roughly 86% were seen once, and the ten largest hold 5.2%. Germline V gene data show CDR1 as SGHVS and CDR2 as FQNEAQ. There are 15 residues in the CDR3. Trimming stripped 7 bases from V and 3 bases from J, with 17 bases between. The sample here was PBMCs, taken in a trial of ipilimumab plus nivolumab as post-transplant consolidation. The V and J genes are TRBV7-8 and TRBJ2-3, with a possible D match to TRBD2 (6 bases). This clonotype originated in a male donor with diffuse large B-cell lymphoma. CDR3 nucleotide sequence: TGTGCCAGCACCCGACCCTGGGGGAGGACAGATACGCAGTATTTT. It yields the protein CASTRPWGRTDTQYF.